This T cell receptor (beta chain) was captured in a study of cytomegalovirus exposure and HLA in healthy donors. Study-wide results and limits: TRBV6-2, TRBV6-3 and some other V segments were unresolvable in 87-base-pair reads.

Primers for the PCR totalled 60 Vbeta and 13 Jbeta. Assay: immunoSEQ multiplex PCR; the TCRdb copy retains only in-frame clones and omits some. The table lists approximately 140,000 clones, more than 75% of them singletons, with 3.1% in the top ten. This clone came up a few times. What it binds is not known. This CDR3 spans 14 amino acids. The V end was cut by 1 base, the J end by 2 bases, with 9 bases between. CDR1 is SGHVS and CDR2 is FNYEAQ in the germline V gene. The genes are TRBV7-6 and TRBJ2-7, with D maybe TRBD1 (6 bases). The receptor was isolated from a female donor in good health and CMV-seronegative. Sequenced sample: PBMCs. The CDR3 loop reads CASSLVDSPYEQYF. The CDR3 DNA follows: TGTGCCAGCAGCTTAGTGGACAGCCCCTACGAGCAGTACTTC.